This T cell receptor beta chain stems from a study of beta chain features in type 1 diabetes. Blood was drawn once from each donor into heparinised tubes. The draws averaged around 120 mL. Researchers reported sorting CD4+ naive, central memory, regulatory and stem cell-like memory cells via CD45RO/CCR7/CD25/CD127/CD95/CD27. Study outcomes and limitations: TCRB CDR3s from Type 1 diabetes patients were moderately but significantly shorter in all four CD4+ subsets. PCR might preferentially amplify shorter templates, equally in patients and controls. Across patients, naive, central memory and Treg TCRB repertoires exhibited apparently greater similarity than was observed across healthy donors.

A word on this clone: Its target is unknown.

Germline lookup yields CDR1 SGHTA and CDR2 FQGNSA. The junction had 11 bases not matched to a gene; V was cut back by 5 bases and J by 4 bases. CDR3 size: 16 residues. Isolated RNA was reverse transcribed in full, so expressed TCRB transcripts were sequenced. This table comes from immunoSEQ multiplex PCR, and its TCRdb copy is limited to in-frame clones, with some not included. This table has around 160,000 clones, roughly 60% appearing once. The chain uses TRBV7-2 and TRBJ2-7, with 10 bases lining up with TRBD1. Sequencing input: naive CD4+ T cells from blood. This TCR was sampled from a man younger than 40 with type 1 diabetes. DNA of the CDR3: TGTGCCAGCAGCCATGGGACAGGGGAGGGTTTATACGAGCAGTACTTC. Translation: CASSHGTGEGLYEQYF.